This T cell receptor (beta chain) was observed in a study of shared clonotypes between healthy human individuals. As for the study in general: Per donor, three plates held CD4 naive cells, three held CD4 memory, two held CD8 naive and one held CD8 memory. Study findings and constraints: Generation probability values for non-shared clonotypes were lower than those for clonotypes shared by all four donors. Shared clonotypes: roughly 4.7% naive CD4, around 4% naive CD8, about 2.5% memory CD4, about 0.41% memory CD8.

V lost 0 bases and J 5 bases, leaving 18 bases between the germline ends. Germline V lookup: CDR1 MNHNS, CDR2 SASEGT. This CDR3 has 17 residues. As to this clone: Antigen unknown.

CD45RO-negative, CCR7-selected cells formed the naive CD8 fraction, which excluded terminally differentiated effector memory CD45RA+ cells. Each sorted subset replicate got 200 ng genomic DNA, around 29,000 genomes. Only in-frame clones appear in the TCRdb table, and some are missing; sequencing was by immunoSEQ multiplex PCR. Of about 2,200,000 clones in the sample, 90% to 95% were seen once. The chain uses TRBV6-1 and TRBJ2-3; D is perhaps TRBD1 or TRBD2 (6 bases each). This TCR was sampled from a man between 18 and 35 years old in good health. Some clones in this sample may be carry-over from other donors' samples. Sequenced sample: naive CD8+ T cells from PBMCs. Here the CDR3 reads CASSEAGRGHRLDTQYF. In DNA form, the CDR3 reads TGTGCCAGCAGTGAAGCGGGCCGGGGGCACCGCTTAGATACGCAGTATTTT.